A selection of T cell receptor beta chains follows, all from one sample in a study of cytomegalovirus exposure and HLA in healthy donors. Measured with immunoSEQ multiplex PCR; TCRdb has only the in-frame clones, and not every one. Here the sample spans roughly 170,000 clones, approximately 77% being singletons. Sequenced input: PBMCs. The source is a female donor in good health and CMV-seronegative. The CDR3 runs from the conserved cysteine through the conserved F or W. The D gene is left open where the match is weak. A row's size may be missing; if present it is once, few, many or a size class.

TRBD2	-	TRBV7-8	16	TRBJ2-2	TGTGCCAGCAGGTCACTAGCGGGAGGTTTCACCGGGGAGCTGTTTTTT	CASRSLAGGFTGELFF
-	-	TRBV4-3	16	TRBJ2-7	TGCGCCAGCAGCCAAGGGGCGGGACGGAGCTCCTACGAGCAGTACTTC	CASSQGAGRSSYEQYF
TRBD1	-	TRBV6-1	14	TRBJ1-3	TGTGCCAGCATGGACAGGGGGGGCCGAAACACCATATATTTT	CASMDRGGRNTIYF
TRBD2	-	TRBV7-2	16	TRBJ2-7	TGTGCCAGCAGCCAGCTGGGGCTAGCGGGCTCCTACGAGCAGTACTTC	CASSQLGLAGSYEQYF
-	few	TRBV18	16	TRBJ2-5	TGTGCCAGCTCACCGATAATGGTACAGGGTCAAGAGACCCAGTACTTC	CASSPIMVQGQETQYF
-	-	TRBV27	17	TRBJ2-1	TGTGCCAGCAGTTCGCCCGGCCTGGAGGGGATAATAAATGAGCAGTTCTTC	CASSSPGLEGIINEQFF
TRBD1	-	TRBV7-2	16	TRBJ1-2	TGTGCCAGCAGCTTAGAAAAGGGCAGGGGGAGCTATGGCTACACCTTC	CASSLEKGRGSYGYTF
-	few	TRBV7-9	15	TRBJ1-4	TGTGCCAGCAGCCTAAAACAGGGTGGGGCTGAAAAACTGTTTTTT	CASSLKQGGAEKLFF
TRBD1	few	TRBV10-3	15	TRBJ2-3	TGTGCCATCAGTGAGGCCGACAGGGTCCGGGATACGCAGTATTTT	CAISEADRVRDTQYF
-	-	TRBV4-2	15	TRBJ1-1	TGTGCCAGCAGCCAAGATCAGGGTAGGAACACTGAAGCTTTCTTT	CASSQDQGRNTEAFF
-	once	TRBV4-1	14	TRBJ1-1	TGCGCCAGCAGCCAATCTTGGAGGGACACTGAAGCTTTCTTT	CASSQSWRDTEAFF
-	-	TRBV2	14	TRBJ1-5	TGTGCCAGCAGTGAATCGGGAAGCAATCAGCCCCAGCATTTT	CASSESGSNQPQHF
-	few	TRBV7-8	16	TRBJ2-1	TGTGCCAGCAGCTTAACCCAGGGATTGTCCTACAATGAGCAGTTCTTC	CASSLTQGLSYNEQFF
TRBD1	-	TRBV5-1	14	TRBJ1-1	TGCGCCAGCAGCTGGGGGACAGGCGGCACTGAAGCTTTCTTT	CASSWGTGGTEAFF
-	-	TRBV19	14	TRBJ2-1	TGTGCCAGTAGTCGACAGGTGGGCTACAATGAGCAGTTCTTC	CASSRQVGYNEQFF
-	-	TRBV4-3	16	TRBJ1-4	TGCGCCAGCAGCCAAGATAGGGGAATGGGAAATGAAAAACTGTTTTTT	CASSQDRGMGNEKLFF
-	-	TRBV19	14	TRBJ2-7	TGTGCCAGTAGCCTGGGGGGAGGTGTCGACGAGCAGTACTTC	CASSLGGGVDEQYF
-	-	TRBV28	14	TRBJ2-2	TGTGCCAGCCGGAAAGGCAGGGCGAGTGGGGAGCTGTTTTTT	CASRKGRASGELFF
TRBD1	few	TRBV27	15	TRBJ2-1	TGTGCCAGCAGTTTACAACAGGGGTCCTACAATGAGCAGTTCTTC	CASSLQQGSYNEQFF
-	-	TRBV7-8	14	TRBJ2-5	TGTGCCAGCAGCCCAACTCCTAGCCAAGAGACCCAGTACTTC	CASSPTPSQETQYF
TRBD1	-	TRBV11-2	15	TRBJ2-5	TGTGCCAGCAGCTTCACAGGGACAGCTCTTGGGACCCAGTACTTC	CASSFTGTALGTQYF
-	-	TRBV10-3	15	TRBJ2-3	TGTGCCATCACCGCGGACTGGATATACACAGATACGCAGTATTTT	CAITADWIYTDTQYF
-	-	TRBV4-3	17	TRBJ2-7	TGCGCCAGCAGCCAAGGAGCCCTTAGCGCCAGCTCCTACGAGCAGTACTTC	CASSQGALSASSYEQYF
-	-	TRBV13	14	TRBJ2-2	TGTGCCAGCAGCTCCCGGGACTTTACCGGGGAGCTGTTTTTT	CASSSRDFTGELFF
-	once	TRBV6-1	16	TRBJ1-3	TGTGCCAGCAGTGAGCTCGAACTAATCTCTGGAAACACCATATATTTT	CASSELELISGNTIYF